Listed below are T cell receptor beta chains from one sample, sequenced in a study of blood T cell repertoires in COVID-19. Profiled with immunoSEQ multiplex PCR; TCRdb holds only in-frame clones, not every one. The table shows 35,000 to 45,000 clones, with around nine tenths occurring only once. Sequencing was carried out using peripheral blood. All receptors derive from a human donor in a cohort sampled during active COVID-19. The CDR3 runs from the conserved cysteine through the conserved F or W.

v_gene	j_gene	CDR3aa
TRBV3-1/TRBV3-2	TRBJ2-1	CASSQDPGGPGEQFF
TRBV7-9	TRBJ2-3	CASSLGRGGTDTQYF
TRBV3-1/TRBV3-2	TRBJ2-1	CASSHGSGYPYNEQFF
TRBV19	TRBJ1-4	CASRAGTGGRKLFF
TRBV5-1	TRBJ1-1	CASSPRTGGPNTEAFF
TRBV5-5	TRBJ2-3	CASSRTLGTDTQYF
TRBV5-6	TRBJ2-7	CASSLDRTYEQYF
TRBV7-9	TRBJ2-6	CASLSPIGFSDAGANVLTF
TRBV29-1	TRBJ2-3	CSLGTDTQYF
TRBV23-1	TRBJ2-7	CASTPTPGGKIGHEQYF
TRBV6-5	TRBJ1-4	CASRAHTHEKLFF
TRBV6-5	TRBJ1-6	CASSQGDNSPLHF
TRBV6-5	TRBJ1-5	CASSYSTPIMNQPQHF
TRBV11-2	TRBJ2-3	CASSNYRGTGDTQYF
TRBV2	TRBJ1-1	CASSEAGAGGTEAFF
TRBV11-2	TRBJ2-7	CASSLGTGTYEQYF
TRBV5-6	TRBJ2-1	CASSLGALATYNEQFF
TRBV6-5	TRBJ2-2	CASTTLENTGELFF
TRBV12-2	TRBJ2-3	CASLTSGGRTDTQYF
TRBV6-5	TRBJ2-7	CASSTGLIYEQYF
TRBV7-8	TRBJ2-7	CASSRAGTGLLGQYF
TRBV5-3	TRBJ1-1	CARSLPRSMNTEAFF
TRBV4-2	TRBJ2-1	CASSLTGSSSYNEQFF
TRBV11-2	TRBJ2-2	CASREGLAGGLRTGELFF
TRBV6-1	TRBJ2-3	CASSDSGTRSTDTQYF
TRBV2	TRBJ2-7	CASSAAREQYF
TRBV5-4	TRBJ1-2	CASSFGQPDTGYTF
TRBV11-2	TRBJ1-1	CASTLSGHNTEAFF
TRBV2	TRBJ2-7	CASSRDYNYEQYF
TRBV9	TRBJ2-5	CASSVALRGGGSQETQYF
TRBV30	TRBJ1-5	CAWSPQSGGGATQHF
TRBV28	TRBJ1-1	CASTSPQGGSTEAFF
TRBV6-5	TRBJ1-2	CASSYRGRNYGYTF
TRBV2	TRBJ2-7	CASSLRQVVEQYF
TRBV6-6	TRBJ2-5	CASRIQVQETQYF
TRBV15	TRBJ2-3	CATGRVTDTQYF
TRBV4-1	TRBJ2-5	CASSQDQGVWETQYF
TRBV10-1	TRBJ1-2	CASSAGTGVNYGYTF
TRBV28	TRBJ1-1	CASSIWGRTNTEAFF